The 5 T cell receptor beta chains listed next were all sequenced from one sample in a study of Graves' ophthalmopathy and Graves' hyperthyroidism. Amplified material comprised TCR beta CDR3 regions derived from RNA transcripts. Second-round multiplex PCR came after first-round RT-PCR with HTBI primers. In TCRdb, the multiplex PCR reads were re-called with MiXCR into one record per CDR3 protein. The data contain about 550,000 distinct CDR3 sequences, roughly 39% of them seen just once; the ten biggest clones take up around 4%. Sequencing input: peripheral blood or thyroid tissue (not recorded which). Source of these receptors: an adult man with Graves' hyperthyroidism.

This clonotype was seen at least ten times. The chain carries TRBV7-9 and TRBJ2-7; D is uncertain. The CDR3 has 15 residues. The germline gives CDR1 SEHNR, CDR2 FQNEAQ (reference sequence). The V and J ends lost 1 base and 0 bases respectively, with 10 bases between them. CDR3 sequence reads: CASSLGPATSYEQYF. CDR3 coding DNA: TGTGCCAGCAGCTTAGGACCGGCCACCTCCTACGAGCAGTACTTC.

For the CDR3, the DNA is TGCAGCGTTGATAAGGTTGGGGCCAACGTCCTGACTTTC. This encodes CSVDKVGANVLTF. The rearrangement uses TRBV29-1 and TRBJ2-6; D not resolved. Trimming left V 3 bases short and J 3 bases short, with 6 bases between. Germline CDR1 and CDR2: SQVTM and ANQGSEA. CDR3 length equals 13 residues. The full variable domain, with the rest looked up from reference TRBV29-1 and TRBJ2-6, is SAVISQKPSRDICQRGTSLTIQCQVDSQVTMMFWYRQQPGQSLTLIATANQGSEATYESGFVIDKFPISRPNLTFSTLTVSNMSPEDSSIYLCSVDKVGANVLTFGAGSRLTVL.

The rearrangement uses TRBV20-1 and TRBJ1-5, with a possible D match to TRBD1 (5 bases). Germline V lookup: CDR1 DFQATT, CDR2 SNEGSKA (reference sequence). This CDR3 region has 16 residues. The germline V and J ends were trimmed by 5 bases and 0 bases, with 17 bases remaining between them. The CDR3 DNA reads TGCAGTGCTTGGGGCAGGGAGACGTATAGCAATCAGCCCCAGCATTTT. This sequence encodes CSAWGRETYSNQPQHF.

Regarding this clonotype: Just one base apart from a much larger clone, this may be a read error. As the CDR3 is not closed by the conserved phenylalanine or tryptophan, this likely results from a read error. It is unclear where the CDR3 begins or ends on the DNA, so no DNA is shown, and the CDR3 is as TCRdb lists it. The rearrangement links TRBV29-1 to TRBJ1-1; the D call TRBD1 from the table was never checked on the DNA. Germline assignment: CDR1 SQVTM and CDR2 ANQGSEA. The CDR3 numbers 10 amino acids, ends counted. Here the CDR3 reads CATRGAVLIL.

The chain recombines TRBV9 with TRBJ2-1, with 7 bases matching TRBD1. The CDR3 has 16 residues. The V gene end was trimmed by 0 bases and the J gene end by 4 bases; junction bases not matched to a gene: 7. Germline V gives CDR1 SGDLS, CDR2 YYNGEE. Here the CDR3 DNA reads TGTGCCAGCAGCGTAGGGACAGGCCCGGGGTACAATGAGCAGTTCTTC. Encoded protein: CASSVGTGPGYNEQFF.